This TCR beta chain appears in the sequencing data of a study of OX40 agonist ivuxolimab in advanced cancers. Points from the study as a whole: A proportion of nonresponders additionally exhibited low normalized T-cell clonal expansion.

This CDR3 has 14 residues. Unmatched junction bases numbered 3, after V lost 4 bases and J lost 4 bases. The V gene's germline CDR1 is SGHKS and CDR2 YYEKEE (reference sequence). TCRdb's copy holds only in-frame clones and misses some; the assay was immunoSEQ multiplex PCR. The sample lists tens of thousands of clones; roughly 88% were seen once. On this clone: The antigen remains undetermined.

This receptor was obtained from an adult with an advanced solid tumor such as melanoma, head and neck, liver or kidney cancer. The sequenced sample was CD4+ or CD8+ T cells sorted from blood, obtained in a trial of the OX40 agonist ivuxolimab. This chain connects TRBV5-5 to TRBJ1-2; 11 nucleotides align to TRBD1. The CDR3 is CASSTGQGVYGYTF. In DNA, the CDR3 is TGTGCCAGCAGCACGGGACAGGGGGTCTATGGCTACACCTTC.